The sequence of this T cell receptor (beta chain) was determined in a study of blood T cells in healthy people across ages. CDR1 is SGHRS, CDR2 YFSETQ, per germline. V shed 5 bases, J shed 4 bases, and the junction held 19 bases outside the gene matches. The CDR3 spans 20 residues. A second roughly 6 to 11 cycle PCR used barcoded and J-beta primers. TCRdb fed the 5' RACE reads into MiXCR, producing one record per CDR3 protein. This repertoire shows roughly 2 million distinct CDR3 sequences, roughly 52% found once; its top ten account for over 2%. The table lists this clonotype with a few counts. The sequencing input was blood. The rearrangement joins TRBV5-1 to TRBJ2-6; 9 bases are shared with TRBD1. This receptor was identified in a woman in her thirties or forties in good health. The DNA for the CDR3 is TGCGCCAGCAGTCCCAGGACGGCGGACAGGGGTTCTTCCGGGGCCAACGTCCTGACTTTC. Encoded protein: CASSPRTADRGSSGANVLTF. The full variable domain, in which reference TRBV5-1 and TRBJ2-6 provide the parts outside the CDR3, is KAGVTQTPRYLIKTRGQQVTLSCSPISGHRSVSWYQQTPGQGLQFLFEYFSETQRNKGNFPGRFSGRQFSNSRSEMNVSTLELGDSALYLCASSPRTADRGSSGANVLTFGAGSRLTVL.